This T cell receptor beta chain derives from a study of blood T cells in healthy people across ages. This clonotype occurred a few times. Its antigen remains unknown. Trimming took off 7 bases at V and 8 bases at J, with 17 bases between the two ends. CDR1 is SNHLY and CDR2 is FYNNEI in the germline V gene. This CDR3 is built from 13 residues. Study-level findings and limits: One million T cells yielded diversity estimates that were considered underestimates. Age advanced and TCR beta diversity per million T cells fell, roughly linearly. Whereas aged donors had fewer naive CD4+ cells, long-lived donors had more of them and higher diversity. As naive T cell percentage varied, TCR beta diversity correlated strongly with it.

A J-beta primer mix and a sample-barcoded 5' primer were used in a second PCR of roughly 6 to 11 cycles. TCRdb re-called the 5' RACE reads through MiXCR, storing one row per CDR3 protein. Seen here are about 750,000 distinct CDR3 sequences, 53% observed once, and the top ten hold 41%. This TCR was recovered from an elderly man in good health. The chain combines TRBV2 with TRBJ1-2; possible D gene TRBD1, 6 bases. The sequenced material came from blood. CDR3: CASNGYREEGYTF. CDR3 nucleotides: TGTGCCAGCAATGGGTACAGGGAGGAGGGCTACACCTTC.